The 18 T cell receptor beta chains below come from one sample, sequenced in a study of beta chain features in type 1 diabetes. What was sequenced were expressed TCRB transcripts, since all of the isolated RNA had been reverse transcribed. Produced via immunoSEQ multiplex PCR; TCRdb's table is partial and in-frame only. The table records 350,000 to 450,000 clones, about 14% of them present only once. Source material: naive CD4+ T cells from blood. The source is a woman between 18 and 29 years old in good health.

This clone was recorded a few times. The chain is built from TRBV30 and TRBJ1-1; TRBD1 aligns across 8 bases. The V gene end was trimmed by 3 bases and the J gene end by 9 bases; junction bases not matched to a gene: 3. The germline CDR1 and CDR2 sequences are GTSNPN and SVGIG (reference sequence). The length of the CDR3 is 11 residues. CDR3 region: CAWSWDRKAFF. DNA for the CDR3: TGTGCCTGGAGCTGGGACAGGAAAGCTTTCTTT.

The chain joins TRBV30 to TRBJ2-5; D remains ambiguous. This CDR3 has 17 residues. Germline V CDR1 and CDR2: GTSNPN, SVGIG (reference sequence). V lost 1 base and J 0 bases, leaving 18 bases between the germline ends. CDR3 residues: CAWSAPPLGSHQETQYF. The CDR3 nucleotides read TGTGCCTGGAGTGCCCCCCCGTTGGGCTCCCACCAAGAGACCCAGTACTTC.

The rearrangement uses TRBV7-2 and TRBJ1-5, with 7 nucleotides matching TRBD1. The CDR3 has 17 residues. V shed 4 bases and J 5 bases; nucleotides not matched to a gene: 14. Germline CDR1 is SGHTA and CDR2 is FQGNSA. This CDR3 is CASSWGAKTGRYQPQHF. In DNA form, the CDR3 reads TGTGCCAGCAGCTGGGGCGCTAAGACAGGGCGATATCAGCCCCAGCATTTT.

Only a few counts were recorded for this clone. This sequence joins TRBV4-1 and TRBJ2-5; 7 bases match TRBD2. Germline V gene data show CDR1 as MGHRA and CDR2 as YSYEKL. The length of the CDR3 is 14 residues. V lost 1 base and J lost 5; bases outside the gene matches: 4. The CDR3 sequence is CASSQGGSRETQYF. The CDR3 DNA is TGCGCCAGCAGCCAAGGCGGGAGTCGCGAGACCCAGTACTTC.

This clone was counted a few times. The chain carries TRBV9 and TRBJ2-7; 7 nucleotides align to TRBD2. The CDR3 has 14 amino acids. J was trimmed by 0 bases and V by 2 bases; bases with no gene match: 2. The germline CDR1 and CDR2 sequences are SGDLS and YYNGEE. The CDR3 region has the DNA TGTGCCAGCAGCGTTAGCGGGTTCTCCTACGAGCAGTACTTC. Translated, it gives CASSVSGFSYEQYF.

The DNA for the CDR3 is TGTGCCACCAGCAAGCTTAGCGGGAGTAACAATGAGCAGTTCTTC. Protein: CATSKLSGSNNEQFF. This rearrangement joins TRBV15 to TRBJ2-1; 9 nucleotides match TRBD2. Losses at the gene ends were 4 bases for V and 5 bases for J; bases not matched to a gene: 6. Germline lookup yields CDR1 LNHNV and CDR2 YYDKDF (reference sequence). This CDR3 region has 15 residues.

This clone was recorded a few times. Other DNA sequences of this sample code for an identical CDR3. The CDR3 sequence: CASSVERDTQYF. CDR3 nucleotide sequence: TGTGCCAGCAGCGTTGAGAGAGATACGCAGTATTTT. V and J are TRBV9 and TRBJ2-3; no clear D. With 2 bases removed from V and 5 bases from J, the gap between germline ends came to 6 bases. Germline V gene lookup returns CDR1 SGDLS and CDR2 YYNGEE. The CDR3 has 12 amino acids.

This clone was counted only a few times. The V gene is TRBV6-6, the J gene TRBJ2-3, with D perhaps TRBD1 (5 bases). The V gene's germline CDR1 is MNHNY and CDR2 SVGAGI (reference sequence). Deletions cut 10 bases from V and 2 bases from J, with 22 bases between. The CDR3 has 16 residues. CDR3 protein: CATAKKKDKFTDTQYF. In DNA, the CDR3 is TGTGCCACCGCAAAAAAAAAGGACAAATTCACAGATACGCAGTATTTT.

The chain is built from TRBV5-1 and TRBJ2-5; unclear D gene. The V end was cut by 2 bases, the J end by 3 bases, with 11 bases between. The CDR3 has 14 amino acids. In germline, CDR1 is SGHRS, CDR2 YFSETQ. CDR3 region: CASSFTVTEETQYF. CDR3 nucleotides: TGCGCCAGCAGCTTTACGGTTACGGAAGAGACCCAGTACTTC.

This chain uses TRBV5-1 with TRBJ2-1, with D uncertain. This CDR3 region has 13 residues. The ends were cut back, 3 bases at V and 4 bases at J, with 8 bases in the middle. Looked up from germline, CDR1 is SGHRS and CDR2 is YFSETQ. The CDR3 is CASSSLPYNEQFF. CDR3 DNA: TGCGCCAGCAGCTCCCTTCCTTACAATGAGCAGTTCTTC.

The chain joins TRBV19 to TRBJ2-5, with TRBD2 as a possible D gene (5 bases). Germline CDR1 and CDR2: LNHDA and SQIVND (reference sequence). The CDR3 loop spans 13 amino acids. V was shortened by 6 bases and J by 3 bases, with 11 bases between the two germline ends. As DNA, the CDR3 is TGTGCCAGTAGCGGCCGGCGGGAAGAGACCCAGTACTTC. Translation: CASSGRREETQYF.

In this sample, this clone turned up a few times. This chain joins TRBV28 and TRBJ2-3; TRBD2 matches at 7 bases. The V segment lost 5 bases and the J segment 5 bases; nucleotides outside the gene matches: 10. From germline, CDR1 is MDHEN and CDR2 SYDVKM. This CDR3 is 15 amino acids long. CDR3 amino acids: CASSPSAGTRDTQYF. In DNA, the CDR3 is TGTGCCAGCAGTCCCTCAGCGGGGACCCGAGATACGCAGTATTTT.

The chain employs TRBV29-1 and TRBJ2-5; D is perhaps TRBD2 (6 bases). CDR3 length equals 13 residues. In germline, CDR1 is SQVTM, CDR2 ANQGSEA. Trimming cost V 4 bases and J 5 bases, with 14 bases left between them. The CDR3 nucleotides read TGCAGCGTTGCGGAGGGGATCACTGAGACCCAGTACTTC. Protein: CSVAEGITETQYF.

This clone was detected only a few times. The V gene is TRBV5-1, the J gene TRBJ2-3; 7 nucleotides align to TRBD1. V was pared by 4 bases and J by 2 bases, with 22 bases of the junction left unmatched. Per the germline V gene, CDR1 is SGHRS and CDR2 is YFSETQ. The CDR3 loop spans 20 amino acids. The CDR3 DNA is TGCGCCAGCAGCACCAGGGTGGCACCATCAGACAGGGTTCCCACAGATACGCAGTATTTT. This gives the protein CASSTRVAPSDRVPTDTQYF. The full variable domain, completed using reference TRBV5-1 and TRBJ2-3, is KAGVTQTPRYLIKTRGQQVTLSCSPISGHRSVSWYQQTPGQGLQFLFEYFSETQRNKGNFPGRFSGRQFSNSRSEMNVSTLELGDSALYLCASSTRVAPSDRVPTDTQYFGPGTRLTVL.

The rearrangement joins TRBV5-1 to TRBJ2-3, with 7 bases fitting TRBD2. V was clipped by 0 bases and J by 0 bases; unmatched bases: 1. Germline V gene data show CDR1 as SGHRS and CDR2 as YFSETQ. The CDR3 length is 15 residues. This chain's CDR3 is CASSLDSGSTDTQYF. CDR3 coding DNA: TGCGCCAGCAGCTTGGATAGCGGGAGCACAGATACGCAGTATTTT.

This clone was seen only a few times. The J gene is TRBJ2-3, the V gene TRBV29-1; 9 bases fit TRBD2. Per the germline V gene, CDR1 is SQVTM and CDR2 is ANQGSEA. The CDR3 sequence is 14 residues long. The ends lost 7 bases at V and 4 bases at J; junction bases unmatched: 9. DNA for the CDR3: TGCAGCGCGGAACGGCGGGAGGGCCCAGATACGCAGTATTTT. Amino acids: CSAERREGPDTQYF.

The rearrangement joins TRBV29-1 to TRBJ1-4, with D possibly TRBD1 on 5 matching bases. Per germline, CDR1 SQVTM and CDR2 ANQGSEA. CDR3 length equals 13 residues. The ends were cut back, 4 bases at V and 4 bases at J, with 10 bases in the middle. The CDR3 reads CSVVGHRNEKLFF. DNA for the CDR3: TGCAGCGTTGTTGGACACCGTAATGAAAAACTGTTTTTT.

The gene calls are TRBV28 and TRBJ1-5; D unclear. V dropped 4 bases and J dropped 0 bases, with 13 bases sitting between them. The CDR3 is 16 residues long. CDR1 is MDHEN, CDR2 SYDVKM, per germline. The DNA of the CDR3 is TGTGCCAGCAGTTCCCCAGCGAGCTATAGCAATCAGCCCCAGCATTTT. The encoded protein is CASSSPASYSNQPQHF.